These 2 T cell receptor beta chains came from one sample sequenced in a study of breast tumors, draining lymph nodes, adjacent tissues. Samples came from axillary lymph nodes draining the breast cancer. TCRdb re-called the multiplex PCR reads with MiXCR, one entry per CDR3 protein. The table has 180,000 or so distinct CDR3 sequences, about 32% seen once. The sequencing input was axillary lymph node tissue. Every receptor here comes from a female donor with breast cancer. Some clones in this sample may be carry-over from other donors' samples.

In regard to this clonotype: Since no conserved phenylalanine or tryptophan closes the CDR3, a read error is the likely cause. This rearrangement joins TRBV11-3 to TRBJ2-1, with TRBD2 matching 9 bases. Germline V gives CDR1 SGHNT, CDR2 YENEEA. The CDR3 runs to 18 residues. CDR3 loop: CASSLMPAREGLHNGQFL. CDR3 coding DNA: TGTGCCAGCAGCTTAATGCCGGCGCGGGAGGGTCTACACAATGGGCAGTTCCTC.

The J gene is TRBJ2-5, the V gene TRBV4-3; 8 bases fit TRBD2. J gave up 4 bases and V 7 bases, and 14 bases lay outside the gene matches. Germline V CDR1 and CDR2: LGHNA, YSLEER. CDR3 length equals 16 residues. CDR3 DNA sequence: TGCGCCAGCAACCCTGGGGTCGGGGGGGCGAGAGAGACCCAGTACTTC. The encoded protein is CASNPGVGGARETQYF.